Listed below are T cell receptor beta chains from one sample, sequenced in a study of blood T cell repertoires in COVID-19. Clones were sequenced by immunoSEQ multiplex PCR, and TCRdb holds only the in-frame ones, with some missing. This sample has 200,000 or so clones, with around 80% found just once. Sequencing was done on a sample of peripheral blood. The receptors were gathered from a woman of 80 years or more with COVID-19, enrolled during active disease. The CDR3 runs from the conserved cysteine through the conserved F or W.

j_call	v_call	cdr3_aa
TRBJ2-5	TRBV7-2	CASSPPRTGGIETQYF
TRBJ1-1	TRBV5-1	CASSKEAATEAFF
TRBJ2-1	TRBV19	CASSPQYNEQFF
TRBJ1-5	TRBV7-9	CASSAWGGTSNQPQHF
TRBJ2-5	TRBV12-3/TRBV12-4	CASSTSPLETQYF
TRBJ1-1	TRBV7-9	CASSPQGNKNTEAFF
TRBJ2-5	TRBV28	CASSFSGMETQYF
TRBJ2-2	TRBV19	CATHGDRVTGELFF
TRBJ1-3	TRBV14	CASSQISKQRLVSGNTIYF
TRBJ2-5	TRBV7-7	CASSLYTGGMETQYF
TRBJ1-1	TRBV7-7	CASSPVGIGARNTEAFF
TRBJ1-5	TRBV5-1	CASSLGGGNQPQHF
TRBJ1-3	TRBV7-6	CASSSGANSGNTIYF
TRBJ2-4	TRBV24-1	CATSDFHGNIQYF
TRBJ2-1	TRBV7-9	CASSPQVGGPTYNEQFF
TRBJ1-1	TRBV15	CATSSGQKNTEAFF
TRBJ1-3	TRBV5-8	CASSFYGQPANTIYF
TRBJ2-4	TRBV20-1	CSASTSGGAVGNIQYF
TRBJ2-7	TRBV7-2	CASSFLGDYEQYF
TRBJ1-5	TRBV6-1	CASSENRGSNQPQHF
TRBJ1-2	TRBV28	CASSQPTGQNYGYTF
TRBJ1-6	TRBV29-1	CSVRTESSYNSPLHF
TRBJ1-2	TRBV6-5	CASSTPGQAQADTF
TRBJ2-5	TRBV19	CASSTIEGETQYF
TRBJ2-2	TRBV2	CASSPERVDTGELFF
TRBJ1-1	TRBV7-2	CASSFWGGSTEAFF